Listed below are T cell receptor beta chains from one sample, sequenced in a study of T cell responses to AZD1222 COVID-19 vaccine. Clones were sequenced by immunoSEQ multiplex PCR, and TCRdb holds only the in-frame ones, with some missing. Seen here are 95,000 to 150,000 clones, 85% observed once, and the top ten hold around 4.4%. The source was peripheral blood, collected 28 days after the second AZD1222 dose. The receptors were gathered from an adult who received the AZD1222 COVID-19 vaccine. CDR3s include the opening cysteine and the closing phenylalanine or tryptophan. The D gene is left open where the match is weak. Clone size appears in some rows only: once, few, many, or a class for an expanded clone.

>NA|TRBJ1-5|NA|TRBV7-9
TGTGCCAGCAGCCGGGAGGGGCGGAGCAATCAGCCCCAGCATTTT
CASSREGRSNQPQHF
>NA|TRBJ1-2|NA|TRBV3-1/TRBV3-2
TGTGCCAGCAGCCAAGATCGAGGGGCATATGGCTACACCTTC
CASSQDRGAYGYTF
>NA|TRBJ1-2|NA|TRBV27
TGTGCCAGCAGATCGGGGAGTGTCTACACCTTC
CASRSGSVYTF
>NA|TRBJ2-2|NA|TRBV28
TGTGCCAGCAGTTCTATACAGGGTCCCACCGGGGAGCTGTTTTTT
CASSSIQGPTGELFF
>NA|TRBJ1-1|NA|TRBV7-8
TGTGCCAGCAGCTCCCCGGGGAAGGGAAGCACTGAAGCTTTCTTT
CASSSPGKGSTEAFF
>once|TRBJ1-5|NA|TRBV7-9
TGTGCCAGCAGCTTAGGAGGTCAGCCCCAGCATTTT
CASSLGGQPQHF
>NA|TRBJ1-2|NA|TRBV21-1
TGTGCCAGCAGCAAAGGGGACAGGGGGCAAACGAACTATGGCTACACCTTC
CASSKGDRGQTNYGYTF
>NA|TRBJ1-5|NA|TRBV9
TGTGCCAGCAGCGTAGATTCGTCAGACAATCAGCCCCAGCATTTT
CASSVDSSDNQPQHF
>NA|TRBJ1-3|TRBD1|TRBV6-2/TRBV6-3
TGTGCCAGCAGTTACCCCGGACAGGGCGGAAACACCATATATTTT
CASSYPGQGGNTIYF
>NA|TRBJ1-1|NA|TRBV7-3
TGTGCCAGCAGCTTACGACAGTCGGGCACTGAAGCTTTCTTT
CASSLRQSGTEAFF
>NA|TRBJ2-2|NA|TRBV28
TGTGCCAGCAGTCCTAATACCCCCCTCGAGGGCGGGGAGCTGTTTTTT
CASSPNTPLEGGELFF
>NA|TRBJ1-4|NA|TRBV5-4
TGTGCCAGCAGCCTGGTAGGGGTTGGCGGAAAACTGTTTTTT
CASSLVGVGGKLFF
>NA|TRBJ2-1|NA|TRBV13
TGTGCCAGCAGGAGGTGGGACCGCTACAATGAGCAGTTCTTC
CASRRWDRYNEQFF
>NA|TRBJ1-6|NA|TRBV2
TGTGCCAGCAGTGATTGGCTGCAGAGGACGGATTCACCCCTCCACTTT
CASSDWLQRTDSPLHF
>NA|TRBJ1-5|NA|TRBV11-2
TGTGCCAGCAGCTCAATGTGGGATCAGCCCCAGCATTTT
CASSSMWDQPQHF
>NA|TRBJ1-1|NA|TRBV1
TGCACCAGCAGCCAAGGATTTGCAGCCTACATGAACACTGAAGCTTTCTTT
CTSSQGFAAYMNTEAFF
>NA|TRBJ1-4|NA|TRBV27
TGTGCCAGCAGGTATAGACCTAATGAAAAACTGTTTTTT
CASRYRPNEKLFF
>NA|TRBJ1-3|TRBD1|TRBV29-1
TGCAGCGTTGTAGGGGACAGAATGACCGACACCATATATTTT
CSVVGDRMTDTIYF
>NA|TRBJ2-1|TRBD1|TRBV6-5
TGTGCCAGCGGGGACAGGGGTTTGGTCCATGAGCAGTTCTTC
CASGDRGLVHEQFF
>NA|TRBJ1-5|NA|TRBV4-1
TGCGCCAGCAGCCAAGAAATCACAACGGATCAGCCCCAGCATTTT
CASSQEITTDQPQHF
>once|TRBJ2-7|NA|TRBV6-6
TGTGCCAGCAGTTACCCTTCACAGGGACCCGAGCAGTACTTC
CASSYPSQGPEQYF
>NA|TRBJ1-2|NA|TRBV10-3
TGTGCCATCAGTGCCGGGGGGGAGAAGCATGGCTACACCTTC
CAISAGGEKHGYTF
>NA|TRBJ1-3|NA|TRBV7-9
TGTGCCAGCAGCTTAAATGCGGGGGGAAACACCATATATTTT
CASSLNAGGNTIYF
>NA|TRBJ2-5|NA|TRBV6-2/TRBV6-3
TGTGCCAGCAGCCGATCGGTGGGAGGGGGAGAGACCCAGTACTTC
CASSRSVGGGETQYF
>few|TRBJ1-1|NA|TRBV30
TGTGCCTGCAGGCGGGGGGTGAACACTGAAGCTTTCTTT
CACRRGVNTEAFF
>NA|TRBJ2-7|NA|TRBV7-9
TGTGCCAGCAGCGCTGGAAAAGCCTACGAGCAGTACTTC
CASSAGKAYEQYF
>few|TRBJ1-2|NA|TRBV12-3/TRBV12-4
TGTGCCAGCAGCCCCGGGACAACTTCTGGCTACACCTTC
CASSPGTTSGYTF
>few|TRBJ1-6|NA|TRBV6-1
TGTGCCAGCAGTGTTACAGGGAGCTCCTATAATTCACCCCTCCACTTT
CASSVTGSSYNSPLHF
>NA|TRBJ2-1|NA|TRBV28
TGTGCCAGCAGTCGATATGACAGCGACAATGAGCAGTTCTTC
CASSRYDSDNEQFF
>few|TRBJ1-1|NA|TRBV4-3
TGCGCCAGCAGCCAAGATTTGGTTCAGGGCTTGAACACTGAAGCTTTCTTT
CASSQDLVQGLNTEAFF
>NA|TRBJ2-7|NA|TRBV19
TGTGCCAGTAGTATAGGGGGCACGAGGTACGAGCAGTACTTC
CASSIGGTRYEQYF
>NA|TRBJ2-7|TRBD2|TRBV7-6
TGTGCCAGCAGCTTAGAGGCAGCGGGGGGCGGGTACGAGCAGTACTTC
CASSLEAAGGGYEQYF
>NA|TRBJ2-3|TRBD2|TRBV7-2
TGTGCCAGCAGCTTAGCGCTAGCGGGGCCCCGTAGCACAGATACGCAGTATTTT
CASSLALAGPRSTDTQYF
>NA|TRBJ1-1|NA|TRBV5-1
TGCGCCAGCAGCTTGGGGCAGGGTTACACTGAAGCTTTCTTT
CASSLGQGYTEAFF
>NA|TRBJ2-3|TRBD2|TRBV11-1
TGTGCCAGCAGCTCCCCGACTAGCGAACCCACAGATACGCAGTATTTT
CASSSPTSEPTDTQYF
>NA|TRBJ2-7|NA|TRBV5-6
TGTGCCAGCAGCTCCGCCGGAGCAGCCTACGAGCAGTACTTC
CASSSAGAAYEQYF
>NA|TRBJ2-7|NA|TRBV5-4
TGTGCCAGCAGTTACGCCCACGAGCAGTACTTC
CASSYAHEQYF
>NA|TRBJ2-2|NA|TRBV6-1
TGTGCCAGCAGTGAAGTACAGGGACTTTGGACCGGGGAGCTGTTTTTT
CASSEVQGLWTGELFF
>NA|TRBJ1-4|TRBD1|TRBV5-1
TGCGCCAGCAGCTTGTCGACAGGGAATAATGAAAAACTGTTTTTT
CASSLSTGNNEKLFF